Listed below are T cell receptor beta chains from one sample, sequenced in a study of cytomegalovirus exposure and HLA in healthy donors. The assay was immunoSEQ multiplex PCR, and TCRdb's table has in-frame clones only and misses some. Of tens of thousands of clones in the sample, about 80% are singletons; the top ten hold 1.2% to 1.5%. Sequences were obtained from PBMCs. The receptors come from a male donor in good health and CMV-seronegative. Each CDR3 is given with its conserved first and last residue. The D gene is left open where the match is weak. Part of the rows lack a size; the others show once, few, many or a class for expanded clones.

clone_size: NA; v_call: TRBV6-5; j_call: TRBJ1-2; d_call: TRBD1; cdr3_aa: CASSPTGQGASTF; cdr3_nt: TGTGCCAGCTCTCCTACGGGGCAGGGGGCTAGTACCTTC
clone_size: few; v_call: TRBV5-1; j_call: TRBJ2-5; d_call: NA; cdr3_aa: CASSLHTIPWETQYF; cdr3_nt: TGCGCCAGCAGCTTGCATACTATTCCTTGGGAGACCCAGTACTTC
clone_size: NA; v_call: TRBV13; j_call: TRBJ2-1; d_call: NA; cdr3_aa: CASSPRGGAYNEQFF; cdr3_nt: TGTGCCAGCAGCCCTAGGGGGGGTGCCTACAATGAGCAGTTCTTC
clone_size: NA; v_call: TRBV5-1; j_call: TRBJ1-3; d_call: NA; cdr3_aa: CASADSPGSGNTIYF; cdr3_nt: TGCGCCAGCGCTGACAGTCCGGGCTCTGGAAACACCATATATTTT
clone_size: NA; v_call: TRBV4-1; j_call: TRBJ1-2; d_call: TRBD1; cdr3_aa: CASSKPGQVPDGYTF; cdr3_nt: TGCGCCAGCAGCAAACCGGGACAGGTGCCCGATGGCTACACCTTC
clone_size: NA; v_call: TRBV5-1; j_call: TRBJ2-7; d_call: TRBD2; cdr3_aa: CASSFGDGRANEQYF; cdr3_nt: TGCGCCAGCAGCTTTGGGGACGGGAGGGCCAACGAGCAGTACTTC
clone_size: NA; v_call: TRBV9; j_call: TRBJ2-7; d_call: NA; cdr3_aa: CASSSPQSSGSYEQYF; cdr3_nt: TGTGCCAGCAGCTCCCCCCAAAGTAGCGGATCCTACGAGCAGTACTTC
clone_size: NA; v_call: TRBV25-1; j_call: TRBJ2-1; d_call: TRBD2; cdr3_aa: CASSGSLGLAGGHEQFF; cdr3_nt: TGTGCCAGCAGTGGATCCCTGGGACTAGCGGGGGGGCATGAGCAGTTCTTC
clone_size: NA; v_call: TRBV5-1; j_call: TRBJ2-7; d_call: TRBD1; cdr3_aa: CASSLGGTGGPEQYF; cdr3_nt: TGCGCCAGCAGCTTGGGGGGGACAGGGGGCCCCGAGCAGTACTTC
clone_size: NA; v_call: TRBV25-1; j_call: TRBJ1-1; d_call: NA; cdr3_aa: CASIPATMNTEAFF; cdr3_nt: TGTGCCAGCATACCAGCCACTATGAACACTGAAGCTTTCTTT
clone_size: NA; v_call: TRBV5-6; j_call: TRBJ1-1; d_call: NA; cdr3_aa: CASSLDPDGAEAFF; cdr3_nt: TGTGCCAGCAGCCTGGACCCCGACGGGGCTGAAGCTTTCTTT
clone_size: NA; v_call: TRBV15; j_call: TRBJ2-6; d_call: NA; cdr3_aa: CATSRDPGAGANVLTF; cdr3_nt: TGTGCCACCAGCAGAGATCCCGGGGCTGGGGCCAACGTCCTGACTTTC
clone_size: NA; v_call: TRBV7-3; j_call: TRBJ1-2; d_call: NA; cdr3_aa: CASSLSNLGDYGYTF; cdr3_nt: TGTGCCAGCAGCTTATCAAATTTAGGGGACTATGGCTACACCTTC
clone_size: once; v_call: TRBV28; j_call: TRBJ1-4; d_call: NA; cdr3_aa: CASSLSGLREKLFF; cdr3_nt: TGTGCCAGCAGTTTATCAGGGTTAAGAGAAAAACTGTTTTTT
clone_size: NA; v_call: TRBV2; j_call: TRBJ1-4; d_call: NA; cdr3_aa: CAIPGNGEKLFF; cdr3_nt: TGTGCCATTCCCGGGAACGGTGAAAAACTGTTTTTT
clone_size: NA; v_call: TRBV10-3; j_call: TRBJ2-2; d_call: TRBD1; cdr3_aa: CAILNAGTDYTGELFF; cdr3_nt: TGTGCCATCCTTAACGCCGGGACAGACTACACCGGGGAGCTGTTTTTT
clone_size: NA; v_call: TRBV6-5; j_call: TRBJ1-2; d_call: NA; cdr3_aa: CASSATEAVGGYTF; cdr3_nt: TGTGCCAGCAGCGCCACGGAGGCAGTTGGTGGCTACACCTTC
clone_size: NA; v_call: TRBV28; j_call: TRBJ1-3; d_call: TRBD1; cdr3_aa: CASSLTGKKDTIYF; cdr3_nt: TGTGCCAGCAGTTTGACAGGGAAGAAAGACACCATATATTTT
clone_size: NA; v_call: TRBV5-6; j_call: TRBJ1-5; d_call: NA; cdr3_aa: CASSLREERPQHF; cdr3_nt: TGTGCCAGCAGCTTGCGGGAAGAACGACCCCAGCATTTT
clone_size: NA; v_call: TRBV7-2; j_call: TRBJ2-1; d_call: NA; cdr3_aa: CASSLGGDYNEQFF; cdr3_nt: TGTGCCAGCAGCTTAGGCGGGGACTACAATGAGCAGTTCTTC
clone_size: NA; v_call: TRBV6-1; j_call: TRBJ1-5; d_call: NA; cdr3_aa: CASSPGTFYQPQHF; cdr3_nt: TGTGCCAGCAGCCCCGGGACATTTTATCAGCCCCAGCATTTT
clone_size: NA; v_call: TRBV7-2; j_call: TRBJ2-7; d_call: TRBD2; cdr3_aa: CASQREGAYEQYF; cdr3_nt: TGTGCCAGCCAGCGGGAGGGGGCCTACGAGCAGTACTTC